This TCR beta chain came from a study of blood T cell repertoires in COVID-19. Generated by immunoSEQ multiplex PCR, the TCRdb table keeps only in-frame clones and is missing some. This table has about 360,000 clones, around nine tenths appearing once. J gave up 6 bases and V 6 bases, and 3 bases lay outside the gene matches. The CDR3 covers 12 residues. The receptor was derived from a human donor in a cohort sampled during active COVID-19. The sequenced sample was peripheral blood. The chain carries TRBV23-1 and TRBJ2-3; the match to TRBD1 covers 7 bases. TRBV23-1 is an ORF, with its function uncertain. The CDR3 protein is CASRTGSDTQYF. The CDR3 DNA is TGCGCCAGCAGGACAGGGTCCGATACGCAGTATTTT.